The 22 T cell receptor beta chains below all came from one sample that was sequenced in a study of T cell responses to AZD1222 COVID-19 vaccine. Profiled with immunoSEQ multiplex PCR; TCRdb holds only in-frame clones, not every one. The data show 90,000 to 140,000 clones, approximately 90% seen once. Here the sequenced sample was peripheral blood, taken on day 0 of AZD1222 vaccination. Receptors originate from an adult in good health.

This clone was detected only a few times. This chain connects TRBV6-5 to TRBJ2-7; 11 positions match TRBD1. There are 15 residues in the CDR3. Germline-derived CDR1 and CDR2 are MNHEY and SVGAGI. V was pared by 6 bases and J by 4 bases, with 8 bases of the junction left unmatched. The CDR3, as DNA: TGTGCCAGCAGCCCCGGGACAGGGGGGGATTACGAGCAGTACTTC. It yields the protein CASSPGTGGDYEQYF.

This chain joins TRBV5-1 and TRBJ1-3; 8 bases match TRBD1. The CDR3 length is 16 residues. The J segment lost 3 bases and the V segment lost 0 bases, leaving 5 bases of the junction unmatched. Germline V gives CDR1 SGHRS, CDR2 YFSETQ. The CDR3 region is CASSLGGTGFGNTIYF. CDR3 in DNA: TGCGCCAGCAGCTTGGGTGGGACAGGCTTTGGAAACACCATATATTTT.

The CDR3 DNA sequence: TGTGCCAGCTGCCGGGGGGCGGGTCCCGGGGAGCTGTTTTTT. It is translated as CASCRGAGPGELFF. The J gene is TRBJ2-2, the V gene TRBV27, with D tentatively TRBD2 (7 bases). CDR3 length: 14 amino acids. Trimming shortened V by 8 bases and J by 6 bases, and 16 bases separated the two germline ends. From germline, CDR1 is MNHEY and CDR2 SMNVEV (reference sequence).

Here the CDR3 reads CASSRDSYEQYF. The CDR3 coding sequence is TGTGCCAGCAGCCGGGACAGCTACGAGCAGTACTTC. J is TRBJ2-7 and V is TRBV2; 7 positions agree with TRBD1. CDR3 length: 12 amino acids. Trimming took 6 bases from V and 3 from J; bases not matched to a gene: 2. Germline V gene sequence: CDR1 SNHLY, CDR2 FYNNEI.

V usage is TRBV6-4 and J usage is TRBJ2-5; weak D call: TRBD1 (5 bases). Germline lookup yields CDR1 MRHNA and CDR2 SNTAGT. The CDR3 runs 10 residues. The ends were cut back, 9 bases at V and 7 bases at J, with 9 bases in the middle. CDR3 nucleotides: TGTGCCAGGGGCCAGGGGACCCAGTACTTC. Protein: CARGQGTQYF.

This chain links TRBV19 with TRBJ2-7; 9 bases are a match to TRBD2. With V trimmed by 0 bases and J by 4 bases, 10 bases remained unmatched. Germline V lookup: CDR1 LNHDA, CDR2 SQIVND (reference sequence). CDR3 size: 17 residues. Written as DNA, the CDR3 is TGTGCCAGTAGTATAGAAGGTAGCGGGAGCGGGACTTACGAGCAGTACTTC. It yields the protein CASSIEGSGSGTYEQYF.

The chain combines TRBV30 with TRBJ2-3; D perhaps matches TRBD2 (6 bases). Looked up from germline, CDR1 is GTSNPN and CDR2 is SVGIG (reference sequence). V was trimmed by 4 bases and J by 5 bases, leaving 16 bases between them. The length of the CDR3 is 14 residues. This chain's CDR3 is CAWNWGEVVDTQYF. CDR3 coding DNA: TGTGCCTGGAATTGGGGGGAGGTGGTAGATACGCAGTATTTT.

The V gene is TRBV19, the J gene TRBJ1-2; D is possibly TRBD1 (6 bases). The germline gives CDR1 LNHDA, CDR2 SQIVND (reference sequence). The CDR3 is made up of 12 amino acids. Trimming removed 5 bases from V and 6 bases from J, with 10 bases in between. The CDR3 is CASSDYRDGYTF. As DNA, the CDR3 is TGTGCCAGTAGTGACTACAGGGATGGCTACACCTTC.

This clone came up once. The rearrangement links TRBV6-6 to TRBJ2-7; maybe TRBD2 (7 bases). Trimming left V 6 bases short and J 6 bases short, with 15 bases between. The CDR3 is made up of 13 amino acids. Germline V lookup: CDR1 MNHNY, CDR2 SVGAGI (reference sequence). CDR3 residues: CASRGGPRGEQYF. CDR3 coding DNA: TGTGCCAGCAGGGGGGGGCCTCGGGGCGAGCAGTACTTC.

Written as DNA, the CDR3 is TGCGCCAGCAGCCGACTAGCGACAGGGGGGAATGGCTACACCTTC. This translates into CASSRLATGGNGYTF. This chain uses TRBV5-1 with TRBJ1-2, with 9 bases aligning to TRBD1. The CDR3 runs 15 residues. V lost 4 bases and J lost 6; bases outside the gene matches: 10. Germline V lookup: CDR1 SGHRS, CDR2 YFSETQ.

The J gene is TRBJ1-6, the V gene TRBV10-1; D is undetermined. CDR1 and CDR2 (germline): WNHNN, SYGVQD (reference sequence). CDR3 length: 13 residues. Trimming pared 2 bases from V and 3 bases from J, leaving 2 bases between. Here the CDR3 DNA reads TGCGCCAGCAGTGAGCACTATAATTCACCCCTCCACTTT. This gives the protein CASSEHYNSPLHF.

The CDR3 DNA sequence: TGTGCCAGCAGCCCCTTTTATCGGGGGAGGGGCACTGAAGCTTTCTTT. Its translation is CASSPFYRGRGTEAFF. The chain recombines TRBV27 with TRBJ1-1; D possibly corresponds to TRBD1 (5 bases). The CDR3 sequence is 16 residues long. The germline CDR1 and CDR2 sequences are MNHEY and SMNVEV (reference sequence). Trimming removed 6 bases at V and 4 bases at J, with 21 bases between.

This chain joins TRBV10-3 and TRBJ2-7, with 7 bases identical to TRBD2. Germline CDR1 ENHRY, CDR2 SYGVKD. V was clipped by 11 bases and J by 1 base; unmatched bases: 8. The CDR3 has 13 residues. CDR3 in amino acids: CAVSGTASYEQYF. In nucleotides, the CDR3 is TGTGCCGTGAGCGGGACCGCTTCCTACGAGCAGTACTTC.

CDR3 sequence: CASSEDTSTEAFF. Here the CDR3 DNA reads TGTGCCAGCAGTGAGGACACTTCCACTGAAGCTTTCTTT. The gene calls are TRBV2 and TRBJ1-1; a weak D match, TRBD1 (5 bases). The CDR3 extends over 13 amino acids. Germline V gene sequence: CDR1 SNHLY, CDR2 FYNNEI. V lost 3 bases and J 4 bases, leaving 9 bases between the germline ends. The whole variable domain, remainder taken from reference TRBV2 and TRBJ1-1, is EPEVTQTPSHQVTQMGQEVILRCVPISNHLYFYWYRQILGQKVEFLVSFYNNEISEKSEIFDDQFSVERPDGSNFTLKIRSTKLEDSAMYFCASSEDTSTEAFFGQGTRLTVV.

CDR3 region: CASSAPGQGNSPLHF. DNA for the CDR3: TGTGCCAGCAGCGCTCCGGGACAGGGAAATTCACCCCTCCACTTT. This chain joins TRBV5-4 and TRBJ1-6; TRBD1 matches 9 bases. After removal of 4 bases from V and 7 bases from J, the junction contained 6 bases not matched to a gene. The CDR3 runs to 15 residues. CDR1 is SGHNT, CDR2 YYREEE, per germline (reference sequence).

The V call is TRBV18, the J call TRBJ2-7; 11 nucleotides line up with TRBD1. Germline assignment: CDR1 KGHSH and CDR2 LQKENI. The CDR3 consists of 16 residues. The junction had 8 bases not matched to a gene; V was cut back by 5 bases and J by 2 bases. CDR3 sequence reads: CASSSGTGGSAYEQYF. The DNA of the CDR3 is TGTGCCAGCTCATCCGGGACAGGGGGTTCGGCCTACGAGCAGTACTTC.

The V gene is TRBV27, the J gene TRBJ2-7; a possible D gene is TRBD2 (5 bases). The CDR3 totals 13 residues. Germline CDR1 is MNHEY and CDR2 is SMNVEV (reference sequence). Deletions cut 3 bases from V and 4 bases from J, with 10 bases between. CDR3 protein: CASSFHTRYEQYF. The CDR3 region has the DNA TGTGCCAGCAGTTTTCACACTAGATACGAGCAGTACTTC.

The chain joins TRBV28 to TRBJ1-1; 8 bases agree with TRBD1. The V gene's germline CDR1 is MDHEN and CDR2 SYDVKM. There are 15 residues in the CDR3. V lost 5 bases, J lost 0 bases, and 5 bases stayed unmatched. CDR3 amino acids: CASSGQGSMNTEAFF. DNA of the CDR3: TGTGCCAGCAGTGGACAGGGCAGTATGAACACTGAAGCTTTCTTT.

The chain links TRBV24-1 to TRBJ2-3, with 8 bases aligning to TRBD2. The CDR3 runs 12 residues. Trimming removed 4 bases from V and 12 bases from J; junction bases left unmatched: 5. CDR1 is KGHDR and CDR2 is SFDVKD in the germline V gene. The CDR3 protein is CATSEGLGPQYF. CDR3 nucleotide sequence: TGTGCCACCAGTGAGGGACTAGGACCACAGTATTTT.

This chain links TRBV3-1 (or the pseudogene TRBV3-2) with TRBJ2-3, with D unclear. Germline lookup yields CDR1 LGHDT and CDR2 YNNKEL (reference sequence). The CDR3 runs 13 residues. Trimming shortened V by 3 bases and J by 4 bases, and 8 bases separated the two germline ends. CDR3 DNA sequence: TGTGCCAGCAGCCACAGTGGGCCAGATACGCAGTATTTT. It codes for CASSHSGPDTQYF.

This clone was recorded once. CDR3 nucleotide sequence: TGTGCCAGCAGCTTAAAAGGGGGCGGTGGTCAGCCCCAGCATTTT. Translated: CASSLKGGGGQPQHF. This chain joins TRBV7-8 and TRBJ1-5, with TRBD1 matching 7 bases. V shed 2 bases, J shed 6 bases, and the junction held 7 bases outside the gene matches. The CDR3 runs to 15 residues. The germline CDR1 and CDR2 sequences are SGHVS and FQNEAQ.

This clone appeared a few times. The V call is TRBV5-4, the J call TRBJ1-4; possible D gene TRBD1, 5 bases. The V gene's germline CDR1 is SGHNT and CDR2 YYREEE (reference sequence). V shed 2 bases and J shed 2 bases, with 10 bases lying between them. The CDR3 runs 15 residues. The CDR3 DNA follows: TGTGCCAGCAGCTTTACGACAGATACTAATGAAAAACTGTTTTTT. Its translation is CASSFTTDTNEKLFF.